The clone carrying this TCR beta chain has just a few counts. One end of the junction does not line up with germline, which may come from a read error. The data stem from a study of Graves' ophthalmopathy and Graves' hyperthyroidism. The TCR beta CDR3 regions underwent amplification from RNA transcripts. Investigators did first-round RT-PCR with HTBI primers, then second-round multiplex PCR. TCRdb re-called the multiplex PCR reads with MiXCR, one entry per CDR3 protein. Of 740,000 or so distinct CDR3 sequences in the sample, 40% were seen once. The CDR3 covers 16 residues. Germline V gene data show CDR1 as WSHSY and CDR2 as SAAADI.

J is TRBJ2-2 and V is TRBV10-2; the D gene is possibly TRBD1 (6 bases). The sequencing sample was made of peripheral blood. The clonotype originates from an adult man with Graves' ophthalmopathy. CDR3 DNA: TGTGCCAGCAGAAGAAATTCAGGGGCCAACACCGGGGAGCTGTTTTTT. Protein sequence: CASRRNSGANTGELFF.